This TCR beta chain stems from a study of human T cells and chemical hapten exposure. General study results and limits: A positive correlation with patch test score was shown by PT1 expanded TCR counts.

The sample holds a few counts of this clonotype. Its matching antigen is unknown. MiXCR was run by TCRdb on the RACE reads, yielding one entry per CDR3 protein. This table has tens of thousands of distinct CDR3 sequences, more than 9% appearing once. Sample time point: patch test 1, 2 weeks after DPC sensitization. Treatment: therapeutic diphenylcyclopropenone sensitization with weekly scalp DPC. The receptor comes from a man between 40 and 49 years old with alopecia areata. Some clones in this sample may be carry-over from other donors' samples. This sample comprised whole blood, obtained in connection with sensitization to the hapten diphenylcyclopropenone (DPC).

The CDR3 sequence: CSAVGGNQPQHF. The CDR3, as DNA: TGCAGTGCTGTAGGGGGCAATCAGCCCCAGCATTTT. The chain combines TRBV20-1 with TRBJ1-5; perhaps TRBD1 as D (5 bases). The germline V gene has CDR1 DFQATT and CDR2 SNEGSKA (reference sequence). Trimming shortened V by 5 bases and J by 2 bases, and 7 bases separated the two germline ends. The CDR3 has 12 residues.